This TCR delta chain was recovered during a study of γδ T cells in repeated Plasmodium falciparum infection (dated by TCRdb to the early 2020s). About the full investigation: The natural-infection arm enrolled Malian children exposed to intense seasonal malaria transmission and compared the Malian children with Australian children matched for age and gender. The study examined how repeated Plasmodium falciparum infection shapes the human gammadelta T cell repertoire, using natural infection in Mali and controlled human malaria infection. Five malaria-naive U.S. adults underwent four controlled human malaria infections by bites from P. falciparum NF54-infected Anopheles stephensi mosquitoes over approximately 620 days. Samples from controlled-infection subjects were taken at baseline, right before selected infections, and 21 days after each infection. Malian gammadelta TCR repertoires were analysed cross-sectionally during no-transmission periods and longitudinally across acute febrile malaria episodes. What the authors observed across the whole study: Vdelta2-negative gammadelta TCR repertoires from Malian children appeared more clonally expanded, less diverse and less shared than those of Australian children. Because the controlled-infection cohort was small, analysis of inter-individual variability in gammadelta T cell responses was limited. Generalizability was limited because the Malian cohort came from a small rural village made up predominantly of one ethnic group. Vgamma9/Vdelta2+ TCR repertoires showed a highly stable polyclonal repertoire over time and infection, with many inter-individual overlapping TCRgamma sequences. Waves of new clonotype selection in Vdelta2-negative, largely Vdelta1+, gammadelta TCR repertoires appeared to be driven by repeated controlled infections.

The protocol used for the library was multiplex PCR. Sequencing was performed on an Illumina MiSeq. Both TCR gamma (TRG) and TCR delta (TRD) chains were sequenced from each sorted gammadelta T cell sample. As for how the authors treated the data: Clonotype tree plots, accumulated frequency of the top 20 clonotypes, diversity index (DI) and D75 metrics were included in the repertoire analyses. Clones were re-identified by TCRdb from the public reads with CATT, and rows with the same DNA were merged. These V and J calls are TCRdb output, not the study's own analysis. This sample lists 50,000 to 65,000 delta-chain clones; 1.7% were detected once. The ten largest clones add up to approximately 16% of the sample. For bulk TCR repertoire analysis, Vgamma9/Vdelta2+ and Vdelta2-negative gammadelta T cell populations were flow-sorted out of peripheral blood mononuclear cells. This clone has a handful of counts. The specificity of this receptor is unknown. The protein given by TCRdb reflects a much larger clone and differs at residue 11 from this DNA's translation, likely from a read error; the protein shown is the DNA's translation.

Spanning cysteine to phenylalanine, the CDR3 consists of 17 amino acids. The DNA shown is the 51-base CDR3, in frame from base 1. Sequences GEAIGNYY (CDR1) and EKD (CDR2) are obtained from the germline V gene. This chain is built from TRDV2 and TRDJ3; 7 bases in the junction line up with TRDD3. Because TCRdb records no J gene, it was assigned here through a match of the DNA to germline. The receptor's source is a pool of human donors (malaria-infected and uninfected, not separated). Sequencing was performed on gamma-delta T cells from blood. The CDR3 protein is CACDTWGSSWNTRQMFF. In nucleotide form, the sequence is TGTGCCTGTGACACCTGGGGGAGCTCCTGGAACACCCGACAGATGTTTTTC.